This T cell receptor (beta chain) was sequenced during a study of molecular identifiers for immune sequencing clone quantification. Preparation of naive CD8 libraries involved roughly 17,000 to 1,000,000 sorted cells and 10%, 30% or 50% RNA. Sorting was used to obtain naive CD8 T cells (CD8+CD4-CCR7+CD45RA+). As previously described, bulk TCR libraries were made using listed TCR primers. TCRdb re-derived calls from the PCR reads in MiXCR, one entry per CDR3 protein. Among 45,000 to 55,000 distinct CDR3 sequences listed, 36% were seen once. This clonotype was found many times. Sequencing input: naive CD8+ T cells from blood, with Jurkat cell RNA spiked in. Specified subset: FACS-sorted CD8+CD4-CCR7+CD45RA+ naive T cells. The sequence was collected from a human donor in good health. Some libraries in this study had Jurkat cell RNA spiked in.

The CDR3 protein is CASRQAQGGQPQHF. As DNA, the CDR3 is TGTGCCAGCCGACAAGCTCAGGGCGGTCAGCCCCAGCATTTT. The genes are TRBV28 and TRBJ1-5; a weak D match, TRBD1 (5 bases). Trimming removed 8 bases at V and 6 bases at J, with 17 bases between. Germline V gives CDR1 MDHEN, CDR2 SYDVKM. The CDR3 consists of 14 residues.